The clone carrying this T cell receptor (beta chain) was recorded at least ten times. The antigen is unknown. This specimen comes from a study of Graves' ophthalmopathy and Graves' hyperthyroidism. Study conclusions and caveats: In separating ophthalmopathy from stable hyperthyroidism, a 13-signature model achieved 87.88% sensitivity and nearly 84% specificity. Progression of ophthalmopathy was predicted by the model with roughly 68% sensitivity and roughly 74% specificity. The majority of expanded thyroid clonotypes above 0.001 frequency also occurred in blood.

The length of the CDR3 is 17 residues. The V end lost 0 bases, the J end lost 5 bases, and 22 bases lay between the germline ends. Germline V lookup: CDR1 SQVTM, CDR2 ANQGSEA. Other autoimmune diseases, uncontrolled infections, pregnancy and lactation each led to patient exclusion. Investigators amplified TCR beta CDR3 regions from RNA transcripts. HTBI primers were employed in first-round RT-PCR, then a second-round multiplex PCR followed. One entry per CDR3 protein, called by TCRdb with MiXCR from the multiplex PCR reads. The sample yields about 1.2 million distinct CDR3 sequences, around a third seen once.

The sample comprised peripheral blood or thyroid tissue (not recorded which). The chain couples TRBV29-1 to TRBJ1-2; D perhaps matches TRBD1 (6 bases). The TCR originated in an adult man with Graves' hyperthyroidism. The CDR3 loop reads CSVEDRRDLTGTYGYTF. The CDR3 DNA is TGCAGCGTTGAAGACCGCAGGGATCTCACAGGGACTTATGGCTACACCTTC.